This T cell receptor (beta chain) was captured in a study of CD8 T cells in Susac syndrome. V lost 8 bases and J lost 4; bases outside the gene matches: 6. The V gene's germline CDR1 is WNHNN and CDR2 SYGVQD (reference sequence). This CDR3 has 14 residues. When the RNA was reverse transcribed, random hexamers were used with an input of about 0.5 to 1 ug. Across 54 Vbeta and 13 Jbeta, immunoSEQ multiplex PCR amplified TCR beta CDR3. MiXCR was run by TCRdb on the immunoSEQ multiplex PCR reads, yielding one entry per CDR3 protein. Of hundreds of thousands of distinct CDR3 sequences listed, 70% to 90% were seen once; the top ten hold approximately 0.11%. The multiple sclerosis controls, all treatment-naive patients, had relapsing-remitting disease that was stable or active. TEMRA cells were FACS-enriched, while CD8+ and CD4+ T cells were negatively isolated.

V and J are TRBV10-1 and TRBJ2-3; 10 bases map to TRBD2. The source of this sequence is a human donor with multiple sclerosis. The source material was CD8+ T cells from PBMCs. CDR3 in amino acids: CASGLAGESDTQYF. The CDR3, as DNA: TGCGCCAGCGGCCTAGCGGGAGAATCAGATACGCAGTATTTT.